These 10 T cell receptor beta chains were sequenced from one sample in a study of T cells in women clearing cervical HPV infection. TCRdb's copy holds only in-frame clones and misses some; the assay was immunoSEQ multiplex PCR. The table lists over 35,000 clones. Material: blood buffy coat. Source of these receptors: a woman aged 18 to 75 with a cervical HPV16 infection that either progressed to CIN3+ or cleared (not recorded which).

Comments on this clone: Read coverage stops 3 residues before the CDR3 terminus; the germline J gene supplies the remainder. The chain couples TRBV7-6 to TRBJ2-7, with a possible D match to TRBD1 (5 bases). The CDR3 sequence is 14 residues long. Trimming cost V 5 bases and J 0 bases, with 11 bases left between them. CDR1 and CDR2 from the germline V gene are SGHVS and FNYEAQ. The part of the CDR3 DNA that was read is TGTGCCAGCAGCCCGACAGCGAGCTCCTACGAG. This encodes CASSPTASSYE. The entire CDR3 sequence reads CASSPTASSYEQYF.

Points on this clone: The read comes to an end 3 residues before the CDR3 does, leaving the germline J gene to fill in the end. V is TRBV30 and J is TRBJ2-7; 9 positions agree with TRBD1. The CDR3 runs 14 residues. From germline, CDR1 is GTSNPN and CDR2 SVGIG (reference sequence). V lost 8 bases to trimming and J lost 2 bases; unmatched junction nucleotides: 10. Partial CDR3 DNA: TGTGCCAGCCAGGGACAGGGAGGGGCCTACGAG. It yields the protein CASQGQGGAYE. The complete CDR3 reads CASQGQGGAYEQYF.

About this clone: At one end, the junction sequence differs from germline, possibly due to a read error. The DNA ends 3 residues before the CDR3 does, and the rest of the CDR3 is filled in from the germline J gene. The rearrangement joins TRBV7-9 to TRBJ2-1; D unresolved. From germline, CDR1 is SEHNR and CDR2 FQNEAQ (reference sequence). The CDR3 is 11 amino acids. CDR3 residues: CSSSPNNEQFF. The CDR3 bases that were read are TGTTCCAGCAGCCCCAACAATGAG. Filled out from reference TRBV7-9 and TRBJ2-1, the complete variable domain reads DTGVSQNPRHKITKRGQNVTFRCDPISEHNRLYWYRQTLGQGPEFLTYFQNEAQLEKSRLLSDRFSAERPKGSFSTLEIQRTEQGDSAMYLCSSSPNNEQFFGPGTRLTVL.

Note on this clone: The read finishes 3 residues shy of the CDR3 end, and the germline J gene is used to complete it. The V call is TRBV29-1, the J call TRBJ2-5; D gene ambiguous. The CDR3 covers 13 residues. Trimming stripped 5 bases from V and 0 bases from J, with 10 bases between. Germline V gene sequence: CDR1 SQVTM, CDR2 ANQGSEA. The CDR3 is CSVPGGDQETQYF. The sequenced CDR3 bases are TGCAGCGTTCCCGGCGGAGACCAAGAGACC.

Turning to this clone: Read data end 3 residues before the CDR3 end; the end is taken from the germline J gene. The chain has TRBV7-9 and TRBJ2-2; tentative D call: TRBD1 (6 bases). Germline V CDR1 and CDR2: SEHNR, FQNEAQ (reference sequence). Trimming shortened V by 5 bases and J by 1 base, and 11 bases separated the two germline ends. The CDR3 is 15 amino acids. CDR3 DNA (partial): TGTGCCAGCAGCCACCGGGACAAGAACACCGGGGAG. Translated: CASSHRDKNTGE. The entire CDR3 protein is CASSHRDKNTGELFF.

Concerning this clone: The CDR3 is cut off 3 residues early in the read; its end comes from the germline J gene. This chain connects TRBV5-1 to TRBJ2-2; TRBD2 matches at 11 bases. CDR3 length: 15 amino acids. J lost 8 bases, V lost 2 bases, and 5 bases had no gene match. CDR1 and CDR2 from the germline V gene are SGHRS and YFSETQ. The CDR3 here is CASSLSLAGGGELFF. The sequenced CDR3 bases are TGCGCCAGCAGCTTAAGTCTAGCGGGAGGAGGGGAG.

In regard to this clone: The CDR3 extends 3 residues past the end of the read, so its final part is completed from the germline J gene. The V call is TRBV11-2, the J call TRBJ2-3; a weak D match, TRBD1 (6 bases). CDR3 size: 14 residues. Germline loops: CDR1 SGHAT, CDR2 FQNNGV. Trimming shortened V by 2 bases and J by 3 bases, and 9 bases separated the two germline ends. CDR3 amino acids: CASSLNRVTDTQYF. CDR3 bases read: TGTGCCAGCAGCTTAAACAGGGTAACAGATACG.

The DNA read from the CDR3 is TGCAGTGCTACCTCGACTAGCGGGGTACTCACAGATACG. Protein: CSATSTSGVLTDT. The entire CDR3 is CSATSTSGVLTDTQYF. V usage is TRBV20-1 and J usage is TRBJ2-3, with 11 bases matching TRBD2. Read sequence stops 3 residues before the CDR3 end, and the germline J gene provides the missing end. V gave up 4 bases and J gave up 2 bases; unmatched junction bases: 8. This CDR3 spans 16 amino acids. The germline V gene has CDR1 DFQATT and CDR2 SNEGSKA (reference sequence).

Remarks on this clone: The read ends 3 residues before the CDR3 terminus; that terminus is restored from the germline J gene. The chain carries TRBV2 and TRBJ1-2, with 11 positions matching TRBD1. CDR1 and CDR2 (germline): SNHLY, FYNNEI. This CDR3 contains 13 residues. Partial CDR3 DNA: TGTGCCAGCAGCGGACAGGGGGCGAGCGGC. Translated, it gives CASSGQGASG. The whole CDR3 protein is CASSGQGASGYTF.

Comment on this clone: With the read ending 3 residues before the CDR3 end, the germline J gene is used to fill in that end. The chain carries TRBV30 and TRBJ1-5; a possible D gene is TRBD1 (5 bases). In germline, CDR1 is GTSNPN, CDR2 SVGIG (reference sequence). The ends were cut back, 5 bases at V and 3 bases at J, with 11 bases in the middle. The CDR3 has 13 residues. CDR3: CAWSPQVNQPQHF. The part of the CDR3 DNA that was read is TGTGCCTGGTCCCCACAGGTCAATCAGCCC. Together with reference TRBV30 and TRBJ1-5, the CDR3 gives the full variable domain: SQTIHQWPATLVQPVGSPLSLECTVEGTSNPNLYWYRQAAGRGLQLLFYSVGIGQISSEVPQNLSASRPQDRQFILSSKKLLLSDSGFYLCAWSPQVNQPQHFGDGTRLSIL.